Below, one T cell receptor (beta chain) is given with its context. Its antigen is as yet unknown. This specimen comes from a study of CD8 T cells in ankylosing spondylitis. Overall study findings and caveats: Disease-linked clones were reportedly significantly enriched in matched ankylosing spondylitis synovial fluid. It appeared that ankylosing spondylitis blood was characterized by a TCR beta motif of several highly homologous variants.

TCRdb passed the 5' RACE reads through MiXCR, listing each CDR3 protein once. This table has about 540,000 distinct CDR3 sequences, roughly 12% appearing once. The sequenced sample was blood, either unsorted or a sorted T cell fraction (not recorded which). This clonotype originated in a male donor with ankylosing spondylitis.

The DNA for the CDR3 is TGCAGCGTTTCCCGGGACCCCAATCAGCCCCAGCATTTT. Translating gives CSVSRDPNQPQHF. The chain carries TRBV29-1 and TRBJ1-5, with D perhaps matching TRBD1 (5 bases). CDR3 length: 13 amino acids. Germline CDR1 SQVTM, CDR2 ANQGSEA. Trimming left V 5 bases short and J 3 bases short, with 11 bases between.